Listed below are T cell receptor beta chains from one sample, sequenced in a study of T-cell reconstitution after alpha-beta-depleted transplantation in children. TCRdb called the PCR reads again in MiXCR, with one record for every CDR3 protein. The sample includes 300,000 to 350,000 distinct CDR3 sequences, roughly 25% seen only once; the top ten take over 9.5%. Source: PBMCs, mostly from graft donor cells, taken 180 days after TCRalphabeta/CD19-depleted stem cell transplant. The receptor set was obtained from a male patient younger than 18 who had a stem cell transplant for acute lymphoblastic leukemia, so the T cells may come from the graft donor. Both conserved end residues are part of each CDR3. Each record gives: CDR3 protein, CDR3 DNA, J gene, clone size, D gene, V gene. A D gene is named only where the DNA matches it firmly. The size entry is marked missing in some rows and otherwise reads once, few, many or a size class.

CDR3 protein: CSVISGTLLYEQYF; CDR3 DNA: TGCAGCGTTATTAGCGGGACCTTACTCTACGAGCAGTACTTC; J gene: TRBJ2-7; clone size: few; D gene: TRBD2; V gene: TRBV29-1
CDR3 protein: CASSLGGFSGLEEQFF; CDR3 DNA: TGTGCCAGCAGCTTAGGGGGTTTTTCGGGGCTGGAGGAGCAGTTCTTC; J gene: TRBJ2-1; clone size: NA; D gene: NA; V gene: TRBV7-2
CDR3 protein: CASSLVRETQYF; CDR3 DNA: TGTGCCAGCAGCTTGGTAAGAGAGACCCAGTACTTC; J gene: TRBJ2-5; clone size: many; D gene: NA; V gene: TRBV5-6
CDR3 protein: CASSLGGGFSGNTIYF; CDR3 DNA: TGTGCCAGCAGCTTAGGAGGGGGTTTCTCTGGAAACACCATATATTTT; J gene: TRBJ1-3; clone size: few; D gene: NA; V gene: TRBV7-9
CDR3 protein: CASSASVPQTKHYEQYF; CDR3 DNA: TGTGCCAGCTCCGCCTCCGTTCCTCAAACAAAACACTACGAGCAGTACTTC; J gene: TRBJ2-7; clone size: NA; D gene: NA; V gene: TRBV18
CDR3 protein: CASSLNPGTGLSPLHF; CDR3 DNA: TGTGCCAGCAGCTTAAACCCCGGGACAGGCTTATCACCCCTCCACTTT; J gene: TRBJ1-6; clone size: few; D gene: TRBD1; V gene: TRBV7-3
CDR3 protein: CSVGGLANTGELFF; CDR3 DNA: TGCAGCGTTGGGGGACTAGCGAACACCGGGGAGCTGTTTTTT; J gene: TRBJ2-2; clone size: NA; D gene: TRBD2; V gene: TRBV29-1
CDR3 protein: CASSRRDLDVGYTF; CDR3 DNA: TGTGCCAGCAGTCGCCGGGACCTGGACGTCGGCTACACCTTC; J gene: TRBJ1-2; clone size: few; D gene: NA; V gene: TRBV12-3/TRBV12-4
CDR3 protein: CATSRDSRWGYETQYF; CDR3 DNA: TGTGCCACCAGCAGAGATTCCAGGTGGGGATACGAGACCCAGTACTTC; J gene: TRBJ2-5; clone size: NA; D gene: NA; V gene: TRBV15
CDR3 protein: CASSLAGGLNEQYF; CDR3 DNA: TGTGCCAGCAGCTTAGCAGGGGGCCTAAACGAGCAGTACTTC; J gene: TRBJ2-7; clone size: NA; D gene: TRBD1; V gene: TRBV11-1
CDR3 protein: CASSLDAPRGAYEQYF; CDR3 DNA: TGTGCCAGCAGCTTGGACGCGCCCCGAGGAGCCTACGAGCAGTACTTC; J gene: TRBJ2-7; clone size: few; D gene: NA; V gene: TRBV5-4
CDR3 protein: CASTSRGGTAYEQYF; CDR3 DNA: TGTGCCAGCACCTCAAGAGGGGGGACCGCCTACGAGCAGTACTTC; J gene: TRBJ2-7; clone size: few; D gene: NA; V gene: TRBV5-6
CDR3 protein: CAITRTSGSYEQYF; CDR3 DNA: TGTGCCATCACTCGGACTAGCGGGAGCTACGAGCAGTACTTC; J gene: TRBJ2-7; clone size: few; D gene: TRBD2; V gene: TRBV10-3
CDR3 protein: CASTPTGTYNEQFF; CDR3 DNA: TGTGCCAGCACCCCGACAGGGACCTACAATGAGCAGTTCTTC; J gene: TRBJ2-1; clone size: NA; D gene: TRBD1; V gene: TRBV27
CDR3 protein: CASSPPTPRLAADQETQYF; CDR3 DNA: TGTGCCAGCAGTCCACCGACTCCTCGACTAGCGGCCGATCAAGAGACCCAGTACTTC; J gene: TRBJ2-5; clone size: NA; D gene: TRBD2; V gene: TRBV12-3/TRBV12-4
CDR3 protein: CASSPLTTGPKAFF; CDR3 DNA: TGTGCCAGCAGCCCACTTACGACAGGACCCAAAGCGTTCTTT; J gene: TRBJ1-1; clone size: few; D gene: NA; V gene: TRBV14
CDR3 protein: CASSPAGGTGELFF; CDR3 DNA: TGTGCCAGCAGTCCGGCCGGTGGCACCGGGGAGCTGTTTTTT; J gene: TRBJ2-2; clone size: NA; D gene: NA; V gene: TRBV6-1
CDR3 protein: CASNPDRGRAVLREAFYEQYF; CDR3 DNA: TGTGCCAGCAATCCCGACAGGGGGCGCGCAGTGTTGAGGGAGGCGTTTTACGAGCAGTACTTC; J gene: TRBJ2-7; clone size: NA; D gene: TRBD1; V gene: TRBV6-2/TRBV6-3
CDR3 protein: CASSEEVTLYEQYF; CDR3 DNA: TGTGCCAGCAGTGAAGAGGTGACACTCTACGAGCAGTACTTC; J gene: TRBJ2-7; clone size: few; D gene: NA; V gene: TRBV6-1
CDR3 protein: CASSQAPDFTDTQYF; CDR3 DNA: TGCGCCAGCAGCCAAGCTCCCGACTTCACAGATACGCAGTATTTT; J gene: TRBJ2-3; clone size: NA; D gene: NA; V gene: TRBV4-1
CDR3 protein: CRPWPDRALNTEAFF; CDR3 DNA: TGCAGACCATGGCCGGACAGGGCCTTGAACACTGAAGCTTTCTTT; J gene: TRBJ1-1; clone size: NA; D gene: TRBD1; V gene: TRBV20-1
CDR3 protein: CASSLGHGELFF; CDR3 DNA: TGTGCCAGCAGTTTAGGTCACGGGGAGCTGTTTTTT; J gene: TRBJ2-2; clone size: many; D gene: NA; V gene: TRBV12-3/TRBV12-4
CDR3 protein: CASSILNTEAFF; CDR3 DNA: TGTGCCAGCAGCATCCTGAACACTGAAGCTTTCTTT; J gene: TRBJ1-1; clone size: NA; D gene: NA; V gene: TRBV21-1
CDR3 protein: CASSAAWDRTNYGYTF; CDR3 DNA: TGTGCCAGCAGTGCTGCCTGGGACAGGACTAACTATGGCTACACCTTC; J gene: TRBJ1-2; clone size: few; D gene: TRBD1; V gene: TRBV28
CDR3 protein: CASSPRRWGRSGANVLTF; CDR3 DNA: TGTGCCAGCAGCCCTCGTCGCTGGGGTCGCTCTGGGGCCAACGTCCTGACTTTC; J gene: TRBJ2-6; clone size: few; D gene: NA; V gene: TRBV7-6
CDR3 protein: CSVQTGTGGYEQYF; CDR3 DNA: TGCAGCGTGCAAACCGGGACAGGGGGCTACGAGCAGTACTTC; J gene: TRBJ2-7; clone size: few; D gene: TRBD1; V gene: TRBV29-1
CDR3 protein: CASSALPEISPLHF; CDR3 DNA: TGCGCCAGCAGCGCGTTGCCAGAAATTTCACCCCTCCACTTT; J gene: TRBJ1-6; clone size: NA; D gene: NA; V gene: TRBV5-1
CDR3 protein: CASSEAAGPPYEQYF; CDR3 DNA: TGTGCCAGCAGTGAAGCTGCTGGCCCCCCCTACGAGCAGTACTTC; J gene: TRBJ2-7; clone size: NA; D gene: NA; V gene: TRBV2
CDR3 protein: CASSPAGYMNTEAFF; CDR3 DNA: TGTGCCAGCTCACCAGCAGGGTACATGAACACTGAAGCTTTCTTT; J gene: TRBJ1-1; clone size: NA; D gene: NA; V gene: TRBV18
CDR3 protein: CAISPGTEAGQPQHF; CDR3 DNA: TGTGCCATCAGCCCCGGGACAGAAGCAGGTCAGCCCCAGCATTTT; J gene: TRBJ1-5; clone size: NA; D gene: TRBD1; V gene: TRBV10-3
CDR3 protein: CSLGSPYNEQFF; CDR3 DNA: TGCAGCCTTGGCAGTCCCTACAATGAGCAGTTCTTC; J gene: TRBJ2-1; clone size: few; D gene: NA; V gene: TRBV29-1
CDR3 protein: CASSPGTGGRRLRNTIYF; CDR3 DNA: TGTGCCAGCAGTCCCGGGACAGGGGGCCGCCGCCTTAGAAACACCATATATTTT; J gene: TRBJ1-3; clone size: few; D gene: TRBD1; V gene: TRBV28
CDR3 protein: CSAIRDRGLQPQHF; CDR3 DNA: TGCAGTGCTATCCGGGACAGGGGGCTTCAGCCCCAGCATTTT; J gene: TRBJ1-5; clone size: NA; D gene: TRBD1; V gene: TRBV20-1
CDR3 protein: CSVDVDGGYGYTF; CDR3 DNA: TGCAGCGTTGACGTCGACGGCGGCTATGGCTACACCTTC; J gene: TRBJ1-2; clone size: NA; D gene: NA; V gene: TRBV29-1
CDR3 protein: CATSDFGARGTYNEQFF; CDR3 DNA: TGTGCCACCAGTGATTTTGGAGCCCGGGGGACCTACAATGAGCAGTTCTTC; J gene: TRBJ2-1; clone size: few; D gene: NA; V gene: TRBV24-1
CDR3 protein: CASSFQGAGPWHEQFF; CDR3 DNA: TGTGCCAGCAGTTTTCAGGGAGCGGGCCCCTGGCATGAGCAGTTCTTC; J gene: TRBJ2-1; clone size: NA; D gene: NA; V gene: TRBV27
CDR3 protein: CSAEGGFRTQYF; CDR3 DNA: TGCAGCGCGGAAGGGGGGTTTAGGACCCAGTACTTC; J gene: TRBJ2-5; clone size: NA; D gene: NA; V gene: TRBV29-1
CDR3 protein: CASSLAKATSGSDEQYF; CDR3 DNA: TGCGCCAGCAGCTTGGCCAAGGCCACTAGCGGGAGCGACGAGCAGTACTTC; J gene: TRBJ2-7; clone size: NA; D gene: TRBD2; V gene: TRBV5-1
CDR3 protein: CASSLAEGVNTEAFF; CDR3 DNA: TGCGCCAGCAGCTTGGCGGAGGGCGTGAACACTGAAGCTTTCTTT; J gene: TRBJ1-1; clone size: few; D gene: NA; V gene: TRBV5-1
CDR3 protein: CASLSGEGISTDTQYF; CDR3 DNA: TGTGCCAGCCTGTCGGGGGAGGGAATTAGCACAGATACGCAGTATTTT; J gene: TRBJ2-3; clone size: NA; D gene: TRBD2; V gene: TRBV6-1
CDR3 protein: CASSPFLTGGNEQFF; CDR3 DNA: TGTGCCAGCAGCCCCTTCCTTACGGGAGGCAATGAGCAGTTCTTC; J gene: TRBJ2-1; clone size: few; D gene: TRBD2; V gene: TRBV11-2
CDR3 protein: CASSKAGGPNEQYF; CDR3 DNA: TGTGCCAGTAGCAAGGCGGGAGGGCCAAACGAGCAGTACTTC; J gene: TRBJ2-7; clone size: NA; D gene: TRBD2; V gene: TRBV19
CDR3 protein: CASSAGQGAYNEQFF; CDR3 DNA: TGTGCCAGCAGCGCGGGACAGGGGGCCTACAATGAGCAGTTCTTC; J gene: TRBJ2-1; clone size: NA; D gene: TRBD1; V gene: TRBV12-3/TRBV12-4
CDR3 protein: CASSVKRGGIRMGELFF; CDR3 DNA: TGTGCCAGCAGCGTAAAACGAGGGGGGATACGGATGGGGGAGCTGTTTTTT; J gene: TRBJ2-2; clone size: few; D gene: NA; V gene: TRBV9
CDR3 protein: CSVDGAGSETQYF; CDR3 DNA: TGCAGCGTTGATGGGGCGGGTTCAGAGACCCAGTACTTC; J gene: TRBJ2-5; clone size: NA; D gene: NA; V gene: TRBV29-1
CDR3 protein: CASSLGRLVAYNEQFF; CDR3 DNA: TGTGCCAGCAGCTTAGGGCGGCTAGTAGCCTACAATGAGCAGTTCTTC; J gene: TRBJ2-1; clone size: few; D gene: NA; V gene: TRBV11-2
CDR3 protein: CASSVARGSGNTIYF; CDR3 DNA: TGTGCCAGCAGCGTTGCCAGGGGGAGCGGAAACACCATATATTTT; J gene: TRBJ1-3; clone size: few; D gene: TRBD1; V gene: TRBV7-6
CDR3 protein: CAISESGGDQYF; CDR3 DNA: TGTGCCATCAGTGAGTCGGGGGGCGACCAGTACTTC; J gene: TRBJ2-5; clone size: NA; D gene: NA; V gene: TRBV10-3
CDR3 protein: CASSLRGQGTYEQYF; CDR3 DNA: TGTGCCAGCAGTTTAAGGGGACAGGGGACCTACGAGCAGTACTTC; J gene: TRBJ2-7; clone size: NA; D gene: TRBD1; V gene: TRBV12-3/TRBV12-4
CDR3 protein: CASSSLGPSYEQYF; CDR3 DNA: TGTGCCAGCAGCTCCTTAGGACCCTCCTACGAGCAGTACTTC; J gene: TRBJ2-7; clone size: few; D gene: NA; V gene: TRBV7-3
CDR3 protein: CSALHVHYGYTF; CDR3 DNA: TGCAGTGCCTTGCACGTTCACTATGGCTACACCTTC; J gene: TRBJ1-2; clone size: NA; D gene: NA; V gene: TRBV20-1
CDR3 protein: CASRPSRGNQPQHF; CDR3 DNA: TGTGCCAGCAGACCCTCTCGGGGGAATCAGCCCCAGCATTTT; J gene: TRBJ1-5; clone size: few; D gene: NA; V gene: TRBV12-3/TRBV12-4
CDR3 protein: CASSLQARRRTGAYEQYF; CDR3 DNA: TGTGCCAGCAGTTTACAAGCCCGCCGTCGGACAGGGGCCTACGAGCAGTACTTC; J gene: TRBJ2-7; clone size: NA; D gene: TRBD1; V gene: TRBV28
CDR3 protein: CASSFDRSNQPQHF; CDR3 DNA: TGTGCCAGCAGCTTCGACAGAAGCAATCAGCCCCAGCATTTT; J gene: TRBJ1-5; clone size: NA; D gene: NA; V gene: TRBV7-8
CDR3 protein: CASRGDAYEQYF; CDR3 DNA: TGTGCCAGCCGGGGCGACGCCTACGAGCAGTACTTC; J gene: TRBJ2-7; clone size: NA; D gene: NA; V gene: TRBV6-6
CDR3 protein: CASSLDGTASSGANVLTF; CDR3 DNA: TGCGCCAGCAGCTTGGACGGGACAGCGAGCTCTGGGGCCAACGTCCTGACTTTC; J gene: TRBJ2-6; clone size: NA; D gene: TRBD1; V gene: TRBV5-1
CDR3 protein: CASSLMGARAFF; CDR3 DNA: TGTGCCAGCAGCTTAATGGGGGCGCGAGCTTTCTTT; J gene: TRBJ1-1; clone size: few; D gene: NA; V gene: TRBV7-3
CDR3 protein: CASSPSGGYTGELFF; CDR3 DNA: TGTGCCAGCAGCCCTAGCGGGGGTTACACCGGGGAGCTGTTTTTT; J gene: TRBJ2-2; clone size: few; D gene: TRBD2; V gene: TRBV7-6
CDR3 protein: CASSYRGTAYNEQFF; CDR3 DNA: TGTGCCAGCAGCTACCGCGGGACAGCGTACAATGAGCAGTTCTTC; J gene: TRBJ2-1; clone size: few; D gene: NA; V gene: TRBV7-2
CDR3 protein: CASTLGTGESSYNSPLHF; CDR3 DNA: TGCGCCAGCACCCTCGGGACAGGGGAGAGCTCCTATAATTCACCCCTCCACTTT; J gene: TRBJ1-6; clone size: NA; D gene: TRBD1; V gene: TRBV10-2